A single sample gave rise to the 23 T cell receptor beta chains below, sequenced in a study of radiotherapy plus CTLA-4 blockade in lung cancer. The data were produced by immunoSEQ multiplex PCR, yet TCRdb's version contains in-frame clones alone and is incomplete. This table holds tens of thousands of clones, nearly 90% found once. Sequenced here: peripheral blood, sampled from a patient treated with radiotherapy plus ipilimumab. Source of these receptors: a human donor with non-small cell lung cancer whose response to radiotherapy plus ipilimumab could not be evaluated.

The chain recombines TRBV6-1 with TRBJ2-5; 10 nucleotides match TRBD1. CDR1 and CDR2 (germline): MNHNS, SASEGT. Unmatched junction bases numbered 4, after V lost 5 bases and J lost 1 base. The CDR3 totals 15 residues. CDR3: CASSPGQGIQETQYF. The DNA for the CDR3 is TGTGCCAGCAGTCCGGGACAGGGGATCCAAGAGACCCAGTACTTC.

This clone has just one count. This chain links TRBV5-1 with TRBJ1-6, with 8 nucleotides matching TRBD1. From germline, CDR1 is SGHRS and CDR2 YFSETQ. The CDR3 contains 17 residues. Germline trimming cut 3 bases from V and 0 bases from J; bases unmatched to any gene: 5. In DNA, the CDR3 is TGCGCCAGCAGCTCCGGGACAGGCAGCTCCTATAATTCACCCCTCCACTTT. This gives the protein CASSSGTGSSYNSPLHF.

The chain uses TRBV19 and TRBJ2-7, with 7 bases identical to TRBD1. The CDR3 runs 12 residues. The germline CDR1 and CDR2 sequences are LNHDA and SQIVND (reference sequence). J lost 3 bases, V lost 11 bases, and 7 bases had no gene match. CDR3 sequence (DNA): TGTGCCTCGGGGACAGTAGACTACGAGCAGTACTTC. This encodes CASGTVDYEQYF.

This chain uses TRBV4-2 with TRBJ1-4; D perhaps matches TRBD1 (5 bases). Trimming cost V 6 bases and J 2 bases, with 19 bases left between them. The CDR3 has 17 residues. Germline V gives CDR1 LGHNA, CDR2 YNFKEQ. DNA for the CDR3: TGTGCCAGCAGTCGCGATCCGGCGACAGTCACTAATGAAAAACTGTTTTTT. Protein: CASSRDPATVTNEKLFF.

This rearrangement joins TRBV28 to TRBJ2-1; D is unresolved. The V gene's germline CDR1 is MDHEN and CDR2 SYDVKM. Trimming removed 6 bases from V and 8 bases from J, with 11 bases in between. The CDR3 sequence is 12 residues long. CDR3 in amino acids: CASRRGGDEQFF. CDR3 bases: TGTGCCAGCAGACGAGGTGGTGATGAGCAGTTCTTC.

The genes are TRBV5-1 and TRBJ1-1, with 7 bases identical to TRBD1. V gave up 2 bases and J gave up 10 bases; unmatched junction bases: 8. In germline, CDR1 is SGHRS, CDR2 YFSETQ. This CDR3 is 13 amino acids long. CDR3 bases: TGCGCCAGCAGCTTTTTAGACAGGGACGGAGCTTTCTTT. Its translation is CASSFLDRDGAFF.

The chain links TRBV5-1 to TRBJ1-1; D gene ambiguous. This CDR3 region has 15 residues. Germline lookup yields CDR1 SGHRS and CDR2 YFSETQ. V gave up 5 bases and J gave up 4 bases, with 18 bases separating them. The CDR3, as DNA: TGCGCCAGCAGTCTGGAGACGACCATTGGCACTGAAGCTTTCTTT. This sequence encodes CASSLETTIGTEAFF.

The rearrangement joins TRBV19 to TRBJ1-2; D is possibly TRBD1 (5 bases). The V and J ends lost 1 base and 3 bases respectively, with 9 bases between them. The length of the CDR3 is 14 residues. Germline CDR1 is LNHDA and CDR2 is SQIVND (reference sequence). The CDR3 nucleotides read TGTGCCAGTAGTATAGTTGCAGGGCACTATGGCTACACCTTC. Translation: CASSIVAGHYGYTF.

The chain employs TRBV5-1 and TRBJ2-6; TRBD1 matches 8 bases. V lost 1 base to trimming and J lost 0 bases; unmatched junction nucleotides: 12. This CDR3 comprises 20 residues. Germline V gene sequence: CDR1 SGHRS, CDR2 YFSETQ. The CDR3 DNA sequence: TGCGCCAGCAGCTTGTTGTATCAGGGGGCTCTGAGCTCTGGGGCCAACGTCCTGACTTTC. Its translation: CASSLLYQGALSSGANVLTF.

This clone has just one count. The chain links TRBV25-1 to TRBJ1-2; TRBD1 aligns across 10 bases. This CDR3 is built from 15 residues. Germline V gene data show CDR1 as MGHDK and CDR2 as SYGVNS. Unmatched junction bases numbered 8, after V lost 5 bases and J lost 5 bases. The CDR3 nucleotides read TGTGCCAGCAGTCCTAGACAGGGGGCGGCGTATGGCTACACCTTC. Protein product: CASSPRQGAAYGYTF.

J is TRBJ1-3 and V is TRBV18; a possible D gene is TRBD1 (6 bases). CDR1 and CDR2 (germline): KGHSH, LQKENI. V shed 0 bases and J shed 0 bases, with 12 bases lying between them. The CDR3 has 17 residues. This CDR3 reads CASSPPTGTNSGNTIYF. The CDR3 DNA is TGTGCCAGCTCACCACCCACAGGGACTAACTCTGGAAACACCATATATTTT.

This chain connects TRBV5-1 to TRBJ2-1; TRBD1 matches 9 bases. Germline V gene data show CDR1 as SGHRS and CDR2 as YFSETQ. Trimming took 4 bases from V and 7 from J; bases not matched to a gene: 6. The CDR3 runs 14 residues. CDR3 bases: TGCGCCAGCAGCAGCCCACAGGGGGCGAATGAGCAGTTCTTC. Translation gives CASSSPQGANEQFF.

This clone appeared once. This chain uses TRBV28 with TRBJ2-5, with a possible D match to TRBD1 (5 bases). Trimming cost V 3 bases and J 0 bases, with 11 bases left between them. Germline CDR1 and CDR2: MDHEN and SYDVKM. The CDR3 spans 15 residues. The CDR3 DNA reads TGTGCCAGCAGTTTTCAGGGATCGTACCAAGAGACCCAGTACTTC. As protein: CASSFQGSYQETQYF.

CDR3 sequence reads: CSVDIGGSYEQYF. CDR3 nucleotide sequence: TGCAGCGTTGATATTGGCGGCTCCTACGAGCAGTACTTC. The chain joins TRBV29-1 to TRBJ2-7; D is undetermined. The germline gives CDR1 SQVTM, CDR2 ANQGSEA. Trimming took 3 bases from V and 0 from J, leaving 9 bases between them. CDR3 length: 13 residues.

This clone was seen just once. This sequence joins TRBV4-3 and TRBJ1-2, with 7 nucleotides matching TRBD1. The germline V gene has CDR1 LGHNA and CDR2 YSLEER. The CDR3 length is 13 residues. J was trimmed by 8 bases and V by 0 bases; bases with no gene match: 3. The CDR3 DNA reads TGCGCCAGCAGCCAAGAACTGGACAGGGGCTACACCTTC. It yields the protein CASSQELDRGYTF.

The chain is built from TRBV10-1 and TRBJ2-4; no clear D gene. Germline CDR1 reads WNHNN; CDR2 reads SYGVQD (reference sequence). The CDR3 contains 16 residues. V was pared by 4 bases and J by 0 bases, with 13 bases between. The CDR3 loop is CASSVAGSAAKNIQYF. DNA for the CDR3: TGCGCCAGCAGTGTCGCAGGAAGTGCAGCCAAAAACATTCAGTACTTC.

This rearrangement joins TRBV5-6 to TRBJ2-5, with D tentatively TRBD2 (6 bases). V was trimmed by 4 bases and J by 9 bases, leaving 22 bases between them. Germline V gene lookup returns CDR1 SGHDT and CDR2 YYEEEE. The CDR3 loop spans 15 amino acids. The CDR3 protein is CASSQLDPAGFSQYF. The CDR3 DNA reads TGTGCCAGCAGCCAACTAGACCCGGCGGGGTTTTCCCAGTACTTC.

The chain has TRBV18 and TRBJ2-7, with a possible D match to TRBD1 (6 bases). V lost 3 bases, J lost 5 bases, and 11 bases lay in between. CDR1 is KGHSH, CDR2 LQKENI, per germline. The CDR3 is 13 residues long. This chain's CDR3 is CASSPRGDNEQYF. CDR3 DNA: TGTGCCAGCTCACCCAGGGGAGACAACGAGCAGTACTTC.

The chain employs TRBV5-4 and TRBJ2-1, with TRBD2 as a possible D gene (5 bases). The CDR3 contains 17 residues. Trimming shortened V by 4 bases and J by 0 bases, and 17 bases separated the two germline ends. In germline, CDR1 is SGHNT, CDR2 YYREEE (reference sequence). The CDR3 loop is CASSPPGGVRSYNEQFF. In DNA form, the CDR3 reads TGTGCCAGCAGCCCACCCGGAGGAGTCCGCTCCTACAATGAGCAGTTCTTC.

The chain has TRBV27 and TRBJ1-1, with D perhaps TRBD1 (5 bases). CDR3 length equals 16 residues. Looked up from germline, CDR1 is MNHEY and CDR2 is SMNVEV (reference sequence). V was trimmed by 6 bases and J by 2 bases, leaving 19 bases between them. The CDR3 DNA follows: TGTGCCAGCAGGATAGGGGCGGCAAATAGAAACACTGAAGCTTTCTTT. This translates into CASRIGAANRNTEAFF.

This clone has only one observation. The rearrangement uses TRBV19 and TRBJ1-5, with 7 bases aligning to TRBD1. Germline V gene lookup returns CDR1 LNHDA and CDR2 SQIVND (reference sequence). V dropped 5 bases and J dropped 5; count of bases not matched to a gene: 3. The CDR3 sequence is 13 residues long. As DNA, the CDR3 is TGTGCCAGTAGTTCACAGGGGTATCAGCCCCAGCATTTT. Translating it yields CASSSQGYQPQHF.

This clone has a handful of counts. The chain combines TRBV21-1 with TRBJ2-3; TRBD1 is taken as the D call from the table, unchecked against the DNA. TRBV21-1 is a documented pseudogene. The CDR3 has 18 amino acids. The CDR3 is CASSTQKCDIEGGDTQYF. DNA of the CDR3: TGTGCCAGCAGCACCCAAAAGTGCGACATAGAAGGGGGAGATACGCAGTATTTT.

The V call is TRBV11-2, the J call TRBJ2-7; 8 bases agree with TRBD2. This CDR3 has 15 amino acids. The J segment lost 3 bases and the V segment lost 1 base, leaving 5 bases of the junction unmatched. Germline CDR1 reads SGHAT; CDR2 reads FQNNGV. The CDR3 here is CASSLAGGPLYEQYF. The CDR3 DNA sequence: TGTGCCAGCAGCTTAGCGGGAGGGCCCCTCTACGAGCAGTACTTC.